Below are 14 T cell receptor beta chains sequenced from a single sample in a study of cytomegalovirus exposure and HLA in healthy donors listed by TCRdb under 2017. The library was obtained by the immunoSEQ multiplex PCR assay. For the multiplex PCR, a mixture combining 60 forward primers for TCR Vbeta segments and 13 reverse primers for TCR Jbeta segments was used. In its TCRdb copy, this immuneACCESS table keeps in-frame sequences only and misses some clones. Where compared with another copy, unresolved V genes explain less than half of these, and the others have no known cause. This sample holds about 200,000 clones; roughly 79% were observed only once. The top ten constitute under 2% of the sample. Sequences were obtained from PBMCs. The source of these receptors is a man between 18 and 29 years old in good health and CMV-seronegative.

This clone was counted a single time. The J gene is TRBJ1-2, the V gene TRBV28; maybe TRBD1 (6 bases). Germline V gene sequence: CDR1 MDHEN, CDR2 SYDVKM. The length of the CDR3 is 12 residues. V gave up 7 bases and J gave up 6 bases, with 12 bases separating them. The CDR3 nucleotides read TGTGCCAGCAACGTAGGGGGGGATGGCTACACCTTC. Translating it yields CASNVGGDGYTF.

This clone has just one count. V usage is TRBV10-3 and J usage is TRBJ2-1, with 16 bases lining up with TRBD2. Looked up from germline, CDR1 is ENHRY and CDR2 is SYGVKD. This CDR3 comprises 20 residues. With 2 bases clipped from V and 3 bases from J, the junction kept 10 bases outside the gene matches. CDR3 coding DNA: TGTGCCATCAGTGAGCCCCCGGGACTAGCGGGAGGGGGGGTCTACAATGAGCAGTTCTTC. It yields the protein CAISEPPGLAGGGVYNEQFF.

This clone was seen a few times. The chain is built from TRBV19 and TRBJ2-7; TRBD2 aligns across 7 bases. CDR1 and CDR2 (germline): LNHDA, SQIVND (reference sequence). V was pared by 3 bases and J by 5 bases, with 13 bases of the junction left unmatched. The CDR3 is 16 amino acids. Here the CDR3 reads CASSIFYRREKDEQYF. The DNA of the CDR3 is TGTGCCAGTAGTATTTTTTATCGGCGGGAGAAGGACGAGCAGTACTTC.

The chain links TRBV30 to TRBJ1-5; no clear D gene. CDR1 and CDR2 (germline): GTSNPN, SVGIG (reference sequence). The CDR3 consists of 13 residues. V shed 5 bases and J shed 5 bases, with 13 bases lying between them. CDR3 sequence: CAWDPGEDQPQHF. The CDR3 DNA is TGTGCCTGGGACCCCGGGGAGGATCAGCCCCAGCATTTT.

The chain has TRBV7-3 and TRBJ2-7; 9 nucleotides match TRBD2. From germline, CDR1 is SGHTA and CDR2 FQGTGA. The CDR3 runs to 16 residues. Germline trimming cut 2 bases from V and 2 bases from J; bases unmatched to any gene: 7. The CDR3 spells CASSLGAGGGTYEQYF. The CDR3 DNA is TGTGCCAGCAGCTTAGGGGCGGGAGGGGGAACCTACGAGCAGTACTTC.

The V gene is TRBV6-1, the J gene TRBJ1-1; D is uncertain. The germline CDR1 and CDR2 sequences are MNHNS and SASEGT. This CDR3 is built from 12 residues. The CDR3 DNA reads TGTGTGGCGGGCGTCTTGACCACTGAAGCTTTCTTT. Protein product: CVAGVLTTEAFF.

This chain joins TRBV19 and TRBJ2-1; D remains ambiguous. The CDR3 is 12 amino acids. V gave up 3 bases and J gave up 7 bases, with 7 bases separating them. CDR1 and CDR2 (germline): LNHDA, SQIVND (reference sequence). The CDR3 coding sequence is TGTGCCAGTAGTATTGGCGGAAATGAGCAGTTCTTC. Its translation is CASSIGGNEQFF.

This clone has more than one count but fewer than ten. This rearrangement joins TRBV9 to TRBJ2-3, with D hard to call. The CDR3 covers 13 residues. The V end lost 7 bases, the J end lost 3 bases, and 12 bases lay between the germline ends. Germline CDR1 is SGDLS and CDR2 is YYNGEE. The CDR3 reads CASSPSGTDTQYF. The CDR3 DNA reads TGTGCCAGCTCCCCGTCCGGGACAGATACGCAGTATTTT.

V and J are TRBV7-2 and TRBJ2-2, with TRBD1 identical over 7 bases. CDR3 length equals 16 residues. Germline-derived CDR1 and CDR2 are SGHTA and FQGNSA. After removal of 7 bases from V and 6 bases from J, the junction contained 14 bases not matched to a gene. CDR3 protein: CASKLGQPTYAGELFF. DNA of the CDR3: TGTGCCAGCAAACTGGGACAGCCAACCTATGCCGGGGAGCTGTTTTTT.

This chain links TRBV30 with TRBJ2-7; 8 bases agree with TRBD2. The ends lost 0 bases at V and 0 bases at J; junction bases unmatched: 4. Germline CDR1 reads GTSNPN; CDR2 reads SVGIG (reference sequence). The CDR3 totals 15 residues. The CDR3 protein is CAWSVRGGFSYEQYF. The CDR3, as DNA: TGTGCCTGGAGTGTACGCGGGGGGTTCTCCTACGAGCAGTACTTC.

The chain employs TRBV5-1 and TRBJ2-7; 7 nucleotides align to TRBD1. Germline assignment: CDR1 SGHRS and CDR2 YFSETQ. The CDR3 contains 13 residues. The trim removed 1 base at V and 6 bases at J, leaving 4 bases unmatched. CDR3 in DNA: TGCGCCAGCAGCTTGCAGGGGGTCTCCGAGCAGTACTTC. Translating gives CASSLQGVSEQYF.

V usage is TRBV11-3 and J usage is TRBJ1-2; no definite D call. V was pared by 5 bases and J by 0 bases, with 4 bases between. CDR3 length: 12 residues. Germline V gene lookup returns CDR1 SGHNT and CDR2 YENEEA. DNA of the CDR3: TGTGCCAGCAGCGAGGCTAACTATGGCTACACCTTC. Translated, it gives CASSEANYGYTF.

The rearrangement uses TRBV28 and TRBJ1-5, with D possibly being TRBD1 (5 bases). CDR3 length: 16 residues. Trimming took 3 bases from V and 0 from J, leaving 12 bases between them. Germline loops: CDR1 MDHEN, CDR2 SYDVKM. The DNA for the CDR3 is TGTGCCAGCAGTTTGGGGGGTTGGGATAGCAATCAGCCCCAGCATTTT. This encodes CASSLGGWDSNQPQHF.

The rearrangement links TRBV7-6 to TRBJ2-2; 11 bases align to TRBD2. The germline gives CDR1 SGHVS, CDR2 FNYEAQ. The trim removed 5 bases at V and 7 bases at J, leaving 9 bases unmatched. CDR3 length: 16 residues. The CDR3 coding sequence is TGTGCCAGCAGCCCTAGACTAGCGGGGACCCTCGGGGAGCTGTTTTTT. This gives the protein CASSPRLAGTLGELFF.